The 8 T cell receptor beta chains listed next were all sequenced from one sample in a study of OX40 agonist ivuxolimab in advanced cancers. TCRdb's table, derived via immunoSEQ multiplex PCR, lists solely in-frame clones and lacks some. The table includes tens of thousands of clones, over 75% detected once. The sample here was CD4+ or CD8+ T cells sorted from blood, taken in a trial of the OX40 agonist ivuxolimab. The source is an adult with an advanced solid tumor such as melanoma, head and neck, liver or kidney cancer.

The chain recombines TRBV21-1 with TRBJ2-1; TRBD2, the D gene given by the table, was not confirmed from the DNA. TRBV21-1 is shown as a pseudogene. This CDR3 region has 15 residues. The CDR3 DNA follows: TGTGCCAGCAGCCCCTCCGGGAGCGTTAACAATGAGCAGTTCTTC. This codes for CASSPSGSVNNEQFF.

This rearrangement joins TRBV7-2 to TRBJ1-5; D not resolved. The V end was cut by 3 bases, the J end by 6 bases, with 12 bases between. The germline CDR1 and CDR2 sequences are SGHTA and FQGNSA. The CDR3 consists of 14 residues. CDR3 bases: TGTGCCAGCAGCTTCCACCTCTTGATTCAGCCCCAGCATTTT. As protein: CASSFHLLIQPQHF.

This chain joins TRBV20-1 and TRBJ1-2; the D gene is possibly TRBD1 (5 bases). The CDR3 spans 11 residues. The V end was cut by 5 bases, the J end by 7 bases, with 11 bases between. In germline, CDR1 is DFQATT, CDR2 SNEGSKA (reference sequence). CDR3 DNA: TGCAGTGCTCCAGGGAACGTTGGCTACACCTTC. It yields the protein CSAPGNVGYTF.

The V and J genes are TRBV27 and TRBJ2-3, with a possible D match to TRBD2 (5 bases). Germline loops: CDR1 MNHEY, CDR2 SMNVEV (reference sequence). Trimming removed 6 bases at V and 2 bases at J, with 18 bases between. The CDR3 is 16 amino acids. DNA for the CDR3: TGTGCCAGCAGACCCAGCGGCGGCGGGTCCACAGATACGCAGTATTTT. It is translated as CASRPSGGGSTDTQYF.

The rearrangement links TRBV19 to TRBJ2-3, with D uncertain. Germline CDR1 LNHDA, CDR2 SQIVND (reference sequence). The CDR3 has 13 residues. V lost 9 bases, J lost 0 bases, and 10 bases lay in between. DNA for the CDR3: TGTGCCAGCCAAGCTAGTAGCACAGATACGCAGTATTTT. Translating it yields CASQASSTDTQYF.

A few counts support this clone. The chain has TRBV5-1 and TRBJ1-4, with 7 nucleotides matching TRBD1. Germline trimming cut 6 bases from V and 3 bases from J; bases unmatched to any gene: 5. Germline CDR1 SGHRS, CDR2 YFSETQ. This CDR3 region has 14 residues. The CDR3 sequence is CASTLGTANEKLFF. DNA of the CDR3: TGCGCCAGCACCCTCGGGACAGCTAATGAAAAACTGTTTTTT.

The V call is TRBV28, the J call TRBJ2-3, with 7 bases fitting TRBD2. CDR3 length equals 16 residues. The V gene's germline CDR1 is MDHEN and CDR2 SYDVKM. Losses at the gene ends were 8 bases for V and 8 bases for J; bases not matched to a gene: 19. DNA of the CDR3: TGTGCCAGCTTCCGGCCGCGGACTAGAGACGGGGGTACGCAGTATTTT. It translates to CASFRPRTRDGGTQYF.

The chain employs TRBV25-1 and TRBJ1-1; D unresolved. This CDR3 has 14 residues. Germline V gene lookup returns CDR1 MGHDK and CDR2 SYGVNS. Trimming pared 4 bases from V and 3 bases from J, leaving 12 bases between. This chain's CDR3 is CASSGRSGDTEAFF. CDR3 DNA: TGTGCCAGCAGTGGACGGTCCGGGGACACTGAAGCTTTCTTT.